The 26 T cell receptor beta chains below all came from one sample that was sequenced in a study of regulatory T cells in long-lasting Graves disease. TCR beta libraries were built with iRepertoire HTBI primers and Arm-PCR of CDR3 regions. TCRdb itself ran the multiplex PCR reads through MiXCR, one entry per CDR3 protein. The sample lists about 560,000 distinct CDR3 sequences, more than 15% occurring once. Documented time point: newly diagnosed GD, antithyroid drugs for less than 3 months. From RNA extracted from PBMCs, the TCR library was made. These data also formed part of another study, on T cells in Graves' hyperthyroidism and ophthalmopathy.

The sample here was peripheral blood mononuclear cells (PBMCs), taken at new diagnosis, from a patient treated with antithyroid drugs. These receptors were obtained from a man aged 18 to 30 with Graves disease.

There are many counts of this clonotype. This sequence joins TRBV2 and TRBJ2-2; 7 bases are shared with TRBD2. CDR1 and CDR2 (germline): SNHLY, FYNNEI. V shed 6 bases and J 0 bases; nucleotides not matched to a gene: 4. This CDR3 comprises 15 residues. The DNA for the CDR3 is TGTGCCAGCAGGGGAGGGTCGGCGAACACCGGGGAGCTGTTTTTT. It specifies CASRGGSANTGELFF. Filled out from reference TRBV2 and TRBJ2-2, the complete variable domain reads EPEVTQTPSHQVTQMGQEVILRCVPISNHLYFYWYRQILGQKVEFLVSFYNNEISEKSEIFDDQFSVERPDGSNFTLKIRSTKLEDSAMYFCASRGGSANTGELFFGEGSRLTVL.

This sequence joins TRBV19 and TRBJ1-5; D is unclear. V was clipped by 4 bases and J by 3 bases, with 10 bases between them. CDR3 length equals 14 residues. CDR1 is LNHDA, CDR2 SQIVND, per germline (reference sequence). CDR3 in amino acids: CASSRVGLNQPQHF. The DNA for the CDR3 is TGTGCCAGTAGTAGGGTAGGGCTCAATCAGCCCCAGCATTTT.

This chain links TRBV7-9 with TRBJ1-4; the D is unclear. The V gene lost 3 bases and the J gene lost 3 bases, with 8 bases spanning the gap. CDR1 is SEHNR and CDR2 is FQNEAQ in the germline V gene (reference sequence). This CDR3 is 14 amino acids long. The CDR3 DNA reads TGTGCCAGCAGCTTGAGTAGGGCTAATGAAAAACTGTTTTTT. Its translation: CASSLSRANEKLFF.

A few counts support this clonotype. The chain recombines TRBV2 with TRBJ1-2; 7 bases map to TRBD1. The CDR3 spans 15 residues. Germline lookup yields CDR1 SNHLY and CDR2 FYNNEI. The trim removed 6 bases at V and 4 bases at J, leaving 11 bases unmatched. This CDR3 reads CASSGQTGISYGYTF. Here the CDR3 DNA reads TGTGCCAGCAGCGGACAGACAGGGATCAGCTATGGCTACACCTTC.

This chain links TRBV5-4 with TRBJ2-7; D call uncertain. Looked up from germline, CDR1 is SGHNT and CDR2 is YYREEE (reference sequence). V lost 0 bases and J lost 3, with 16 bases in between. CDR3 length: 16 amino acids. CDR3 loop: CASSLGRSAGDYEQYF. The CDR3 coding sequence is TGTGCCAGCAGCTTGGGGCGATCGGCCGGAGACTACGAGCAGTACTTC.

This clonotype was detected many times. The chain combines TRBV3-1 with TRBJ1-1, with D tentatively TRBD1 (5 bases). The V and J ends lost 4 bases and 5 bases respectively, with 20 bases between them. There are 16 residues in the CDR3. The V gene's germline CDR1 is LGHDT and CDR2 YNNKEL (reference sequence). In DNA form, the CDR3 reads TGTGCCAGCAGCCCGTCAGCGGGGGGGGGAAAGACTGAAGCTTTCTTT. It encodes CASSPSAGGGKTEAFF.

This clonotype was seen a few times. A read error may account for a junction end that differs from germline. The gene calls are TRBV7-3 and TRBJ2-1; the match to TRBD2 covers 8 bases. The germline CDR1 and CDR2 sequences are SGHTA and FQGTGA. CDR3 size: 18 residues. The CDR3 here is CASSLTPRLASSYNGQFF. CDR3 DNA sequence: TGTGCCAGCAGCTTAACCCCCCGACTAGCGAGCTCCTACAATGGGCAGTTCTTC.

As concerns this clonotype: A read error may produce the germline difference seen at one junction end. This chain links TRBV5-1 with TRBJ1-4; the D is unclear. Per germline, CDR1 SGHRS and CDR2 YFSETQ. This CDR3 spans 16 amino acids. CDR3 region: CASSLDVTATNEKLSF. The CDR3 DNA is TGCGCCAGCAGCTTGGACGTGACCGCAACTAATGAAAAACTGTCTTTT.

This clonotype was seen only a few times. DNA for the CDR3: TGTGCCAGCAGCTCCTATACCCGAGAATCGACCGGGGGCGAGCAGTACTTC. This gives the protein CASSSYTRESTGGEQYF. V and J are TRBV7-9 and TRBJ2-7, with D perhaps matching TRBD2 (6 bases). The CDR3 runs to 17 residues. Germline lookup yields CDR1 SEHNR and CDR2 FQNEAQ (reference sequence). Deletions cut 4 bases from V and 6 bases from J, with 25 bases between. Full variable domain (missing parts from reference TRBV7-9 and TRBJ2-7): DTGVSQNPRHKITKRGQNVTFRCDPISEHNRLYWYRQTLGQGPEFLTYFQNEAQLEKSRLLSDRFSAERPKGSFSTLEIQRTEQGDSAMYLCASSSYTRESTGGEQYFGPGTRLTVT.

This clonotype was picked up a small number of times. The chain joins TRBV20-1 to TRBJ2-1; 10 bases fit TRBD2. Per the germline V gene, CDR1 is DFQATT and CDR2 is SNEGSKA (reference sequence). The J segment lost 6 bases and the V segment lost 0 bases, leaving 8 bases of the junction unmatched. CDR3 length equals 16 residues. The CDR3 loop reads CSARERTSGIINEQFF. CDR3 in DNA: TGCAGTGCTAGAGAACGGACTAGCGGAATCATCAATGAGCAGTTCTTC.

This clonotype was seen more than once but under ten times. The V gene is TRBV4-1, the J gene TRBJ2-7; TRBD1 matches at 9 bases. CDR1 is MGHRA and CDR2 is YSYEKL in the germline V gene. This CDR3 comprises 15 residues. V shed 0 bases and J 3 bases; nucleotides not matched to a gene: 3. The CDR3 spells CASSQDAGQGYEQYF. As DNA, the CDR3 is TGCGCCAGCAGCCAAGATGCGGGACAGGGCTACGAGCAGTACTTC.

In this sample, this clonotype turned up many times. CDR3 region: CASGQGVGPLHF. In DNA, the CDR3 is TGTGCCAGCGGGCAGGGGGTAGGGCCCCTCCACTTT. The chain recombines TRBV2 with TRBJ1-6, with 7 bases identical to TRBD1. The CDR3 runs 12 residues. The V gene's germline CDR1 is SNHLY and CDR2 FYNNEI. J lost 13 bases, V lost 8 bases, and 8 bases had no gene match.

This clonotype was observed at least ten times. For the CDR3, the DNA is TGTGCCAGCAGGACTAGTATCAGGGAGACCCAGTACTTC. It specifies CASRTSIRETQYF. The chain links TRBV2 to TRBJ2-5; TRBD2 might be the D (6 bases). The CDR3 spans 13 residues. Deletions cut 6 bases from V and 5 bases from J, with 13 bases between. Germline V gene lookup returns CDR1 SNHLY and CDR2 FYNNEI.

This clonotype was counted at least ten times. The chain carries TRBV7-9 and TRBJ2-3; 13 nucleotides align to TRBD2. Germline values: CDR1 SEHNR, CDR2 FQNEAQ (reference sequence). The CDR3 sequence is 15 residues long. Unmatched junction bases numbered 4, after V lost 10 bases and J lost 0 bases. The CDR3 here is CATPTSGRSTDTQYF. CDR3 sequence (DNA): TGTGCCACCCCGACTAGCGGGAGGAGCACAGATACGCAGTATTTT.

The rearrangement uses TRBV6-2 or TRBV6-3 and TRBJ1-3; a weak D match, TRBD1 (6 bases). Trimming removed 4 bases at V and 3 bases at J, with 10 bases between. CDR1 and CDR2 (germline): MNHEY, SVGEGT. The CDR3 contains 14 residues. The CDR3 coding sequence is TGTGCCAGCAGTTTGAGGACAGATGGAAACACCATATATTTT. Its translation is CASSLRTDGNTIYF.

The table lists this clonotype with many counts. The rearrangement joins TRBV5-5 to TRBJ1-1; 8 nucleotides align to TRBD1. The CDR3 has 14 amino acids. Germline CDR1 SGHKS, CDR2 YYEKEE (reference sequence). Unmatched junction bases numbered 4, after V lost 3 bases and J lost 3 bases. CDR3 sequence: CASSWGQVDTEAFF. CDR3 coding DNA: TGTGCCAGCAGCTGGGGACAGGTCGACACTGAAGCTTTCTTT. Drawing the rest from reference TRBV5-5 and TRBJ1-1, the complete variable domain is DAGVTQSPTHLIKTRGQQVTLRCSPISGHKSVSWYQQVLGQGPQFIFQYYEKEERGRGNFPDRFSARQFPNYSSELNVNALLLGDSALYLCASSWGQVDTEAFFGQGTRLTVV.

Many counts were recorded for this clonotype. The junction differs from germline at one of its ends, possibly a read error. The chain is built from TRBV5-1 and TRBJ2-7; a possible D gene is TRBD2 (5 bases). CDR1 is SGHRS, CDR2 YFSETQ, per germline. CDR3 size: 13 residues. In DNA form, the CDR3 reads TGTGCCAGCAGCTCCGGGAATGACTACGAGCAGTACTTC. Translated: CASSSGNDYEQYF.

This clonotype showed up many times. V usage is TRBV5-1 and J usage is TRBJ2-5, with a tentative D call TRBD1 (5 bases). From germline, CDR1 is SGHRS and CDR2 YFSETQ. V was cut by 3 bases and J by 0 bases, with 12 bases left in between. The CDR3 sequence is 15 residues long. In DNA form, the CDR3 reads TGCGCCAGCAGCTCCTTTGGGGCCAACCAAGAGACCCAGTACTTC. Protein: CASSSFGANQETQYF.

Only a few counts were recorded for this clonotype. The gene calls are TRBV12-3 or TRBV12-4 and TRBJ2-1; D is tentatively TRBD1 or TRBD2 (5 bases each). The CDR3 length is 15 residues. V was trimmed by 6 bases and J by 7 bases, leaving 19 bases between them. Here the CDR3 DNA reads TGTGCCAGCAGACCGAGGGACGTATTACGGAATGAGCAGTTCTTC. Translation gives CASRPRDVLRNEQFF.

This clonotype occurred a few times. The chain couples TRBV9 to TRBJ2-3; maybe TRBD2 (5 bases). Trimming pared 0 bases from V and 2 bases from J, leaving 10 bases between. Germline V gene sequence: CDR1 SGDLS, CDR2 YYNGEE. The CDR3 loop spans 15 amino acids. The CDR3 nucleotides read TGTGCCAGCAGCGTAGAGGGAGCGGTCACAGATACGCAGTATTTT. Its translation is CASSVEGAVTDTQYF. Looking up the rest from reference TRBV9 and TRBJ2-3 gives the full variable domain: DSGVTQTPKHLITATGQRVTLRCSPRSGDLSVYWYQQSLDQGLQFLIQYYNGEERAKGNILERFSAQQFPDLHSELNLSSLELGDSALYFCASSVEGAVTDTQYFGPGTRLTVL.

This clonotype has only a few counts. The CDR3 loop is CATSEGTGTPGDGYTF. The CDR3 nucleotides are TGTGCCACCAGTGAGGGAACCGGGACACCGGGAGATGGCTACACCTTC. The chain combines TRBV24-1 with TRBJ1-2; D may be TRBD1 (6 bases). The germline V gene encodes CDR1 KGHDR and CDR2 SFDVKD. V shed 4 bases and J shed 6 bases, with 20 bases lying between them. The CDR3 runs to 16 residues.

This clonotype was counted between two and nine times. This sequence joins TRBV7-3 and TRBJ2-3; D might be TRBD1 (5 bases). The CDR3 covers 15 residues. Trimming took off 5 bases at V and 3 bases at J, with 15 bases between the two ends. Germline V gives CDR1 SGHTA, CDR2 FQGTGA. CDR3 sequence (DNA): TGTGCCAGCAGCCATCAGGGCGCCTGGACAGATACGCAGTATTTT. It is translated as CASSHQGAWTDTQYF.

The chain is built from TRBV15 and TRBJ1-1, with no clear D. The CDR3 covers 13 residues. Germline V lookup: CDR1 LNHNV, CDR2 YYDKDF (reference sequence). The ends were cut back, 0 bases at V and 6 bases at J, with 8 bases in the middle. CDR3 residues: CATSRDPRAEAFF. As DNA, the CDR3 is TGTGCCACCAGCAGAGATCCTAGGGCTGAAGCTTTCTTT.

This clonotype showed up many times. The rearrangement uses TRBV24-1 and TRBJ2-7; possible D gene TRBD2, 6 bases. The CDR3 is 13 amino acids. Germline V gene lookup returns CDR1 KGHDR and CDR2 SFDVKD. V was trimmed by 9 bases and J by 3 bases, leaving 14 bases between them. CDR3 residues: CATSGTPYYEQYF. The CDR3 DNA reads TGTGCCACCTCCGGGACTCCGTACTACGAGCAGTACTTC.

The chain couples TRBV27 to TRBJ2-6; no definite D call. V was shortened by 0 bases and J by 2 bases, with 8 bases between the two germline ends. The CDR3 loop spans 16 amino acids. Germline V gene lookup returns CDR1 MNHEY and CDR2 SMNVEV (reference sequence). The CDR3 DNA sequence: TGTGCCAGCAGTTTATCGTGGGGTACTGGGGCCAACGTCCTGACTTTC. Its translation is CASSLSWGTGANVLTF. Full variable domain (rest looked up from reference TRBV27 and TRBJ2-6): EAQVTQNPRYLITVTGKKLTVTCSQNMNHEYMSWYRQDPGLGLRQIYYSMNVEVTDKGDVPEGYKVSRKEKRNFPLILESPSPNQTSLYFCASSLSWGTGANVLTFGAGSRLTVL.

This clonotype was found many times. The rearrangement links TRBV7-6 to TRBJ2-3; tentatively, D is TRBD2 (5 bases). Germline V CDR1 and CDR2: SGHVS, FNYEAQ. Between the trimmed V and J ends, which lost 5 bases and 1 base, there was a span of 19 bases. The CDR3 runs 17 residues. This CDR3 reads CASSLRDRTFRTDTQYF. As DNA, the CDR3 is TGTGCCAGCAGCCTACGCGACCGGACTTTCCGCACAGATACGCAGTATTTT. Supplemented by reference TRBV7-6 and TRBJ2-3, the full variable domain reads GAGVSQSPRYKVTKRGQDVALRCDPISGHVSLYWYRQALGQGPEFLTYFNYEAQQDKSGLPNDRFSAERPEGSISTLTIQRTEQRDSAMYRCASSLRDRTFRTDTQYFGPGTRLTVL.